These 18 T cell receptor beta chains were sequenced from one sample in a study of read filtering for tumor transcriptome and immune sequencing. This library used roughly 400 ng RNA and molecular barcoded adaptors spanning alpha/delta and beta/gamma chains. TCRdb re-called the reads with MiXCR, one entry per CDR3 protein. The table records 40,000 or so distinct CDR3 sequences, 12% of them present only once. The sequencing input was a population of CD138-negative cells sorted from bone marrow. These receptors were collected from a donor at least 40 years old with multiple myeloma.

The count of this clonotype is one. A far bigger clonotype differs at one base, so this is likely a read error. No conserved phenylalanine or tryptophan is present at the end of the CDR3, so a read error is the likely explanation. V gene TRBV6-1 combines with J gene TRBJ2-7; 7 bases align to TRBD1. This CDR3 is 14 amino acids long. V lost 5 bases to trimming and J lost 2 bases; unmatched junction nucleotides: 6. CDR1 is MNHNS and CDR2 is SASEGT in the germline V gene. DNA for the CDR3: TGTGCCAGCAGTTACCGGGACAGCGCCTACGAGCAGTACTCC. Its translation: CASSYRDSAYEQYS.

This clonotype showed up just a few times. A read error is possible here, since a much larger clone lies one base away. Here the CDR3 omits its conserved ending phenylalanine or tryptophan, so a read error is the likely source. The rearrangement joins TRBV6-1 to TRBJ1-5; TRBD1 might be the D (5 bases). Germline values: CDR1 MNHNS, CDR2 SASEGT. This CDR3 has 12 residues. Trimming removed 8 bases from V and 9 bases from J, with 14 bases in between. The CDR3 loop is CASRRGDRPQHL. CDR3 in DNA: TGTGCCAGCCGCCGGGGGGATCGGCCCCAGCATCTT.

In regard to this clonotype: Just one base apart from a much larger clone, this may be a read error. The chain couples TRBV7-9 to TRBJ2-5; a weak D match, TRBD2 (5 bases). V dropped 6 bases and J dropped 5 bases, with 25 bases sitting between them. This CDR3 comprises 17 residues. The germline V gene encodes CDR1 SEHNR and CDR2 FQNEAQ (reference sequence). CDR3 DNA: TGTGCCAGCAGTCCGCGCGCACCGGGCCGAGGGCCGGAGACCCAGTACTTC. Residues: CASSPRAPGRGPETQYF.

This clonotype was observed many times. The J gene is TRBJ2-5, the V gene TRBV20-1; no definite D call. The CDR3 contains 11 residues. V was clipped by 6 bases and J by 2 bases, with 7 bases between them. Germline CDR1 reads DFQATT; CDR2 reads SNEGSKA (reference sequence). CDR3 nucleotide sequence: TGCAGTGCGAGGTGGCAAGAGACCCAGTACTTC. It is translated as CSARWQETQYF.

This clonotype was recorded many times. The CDR3 nucleotides are TGCAGTGCTAGAGGGACGGGACAGGGGAACACTGAAGCTTTCTTT. Translation: CSARGTGQGNTEAFF. The rearrangement uses TRBV20-1 and TRBJ1-1; 9 bases fit TRBD1. Germline V gene data show CDR1 as DFQATT and CDR2 as SNEGSKA (reference sequence). The CDR3 is 15 amino acids. Trimming took 1 base from V and 1 from J; bases not matched to a gene: 4.

The CDR3 DNA sequence: TGCAGTGCTACCCACTTAACACCCGATGGAAGGGGCTGGACAGATACGCAGTATTTT. Its protein product is CSATHLTPDGRGWTDTQYF. This chain joins TRBV20-1 and TRBJ2-3; maybe TRBD1 (5 bases). The germline V gene has CDR1 DFQATT and CDR2 SNEGSKA (reference sequence). Trimming took 4 bases from V and 3 from J, leaving 29 bases between them. The CDR3 has 19 amino acids.

This clonotype was picked up many times. The rearrangement links TRBV27 to TRBJ2-7, with D possibly being TRBD2 (6 bases). This CDR3 is 14 amino acids long. V was pared by 3 bases and J by 4 bases, with 13 bases between. Germline V gene data show CDR1 as MNHEY and CDR2 as SMNVEV (reference sequence). CDR3 protein: CASSLAGNSYEQYF. The CDR3 nucleotides are TGTGCCAGCAGTTTGGCGGGGAATTCGTACGAGCAGTACTTC.

This clonotype was seen many times. The CDR3 sequence is CASSFRTFAALFF. CDR3 DNA: TGTGCCAGCAGTTTTCGTACTTTCGCCGCGCTGTTTTTT. The J gene is TRBJ2-2, the V gene TRBV28; D uncertain. Between the trimmed V and J ends, which lost 3 bases and 13 bases, there was a span of 15 bases. The CDR3 consists of 13 residues. Germline loops: CDR1 MDHEN, CDR2 SYDVKM.

The rearrangement joins TRBV20-1 to TRBJ2-3; either TRBD1 or TRBD2 may fit D (6 bases each). V lost 4 bases and J lost 6, with 20 bases in between. This CDR3 spans 15 amino acids. Germline V gene lookup returns CDR1 DFQATT and CDR2 SNEGSKA (reference sequence). CDR3 in amino acids: CSANPTGRIYDTQYF. The CDR3 nucleotides are TGCAGTGCTAACCCCACAGGGAGGATCTACGATACGCAGTATTTT.

V usage is TRBV15 and J usage is TRBJ2-5, with a possible D match to TRBD2 (5 bases). Germline V gives CDR1 LNHNV, CDR2 YYDKDF (reference sequence). Trimming left V 1 base short and J 5 bases short, with 11 bases between. This CDR3 is built from 14 residues. The CDR3 loop reads CATSRVSDYETQYF. The CDR3 nucleotides read TGTGCCACCAGCAGAGTCTCCGACTATGAGACCCAGTACTTC.

This clonotype was seen at least ten times. This chain connects TRBV18 to TRBJ1-1, with TRBD1 as a possible D gene (5 bases). V was pared by 6 bases and J by 8 bases, with 22 bases between. The CDR3 spans 15 residues. Germline CDR1 and CDR2: KGHSH and LQKENI. CDR3 amino acids: CASSGPGQFGSEAFF. The DNA for the CDR3 is TGTGCCAGCTCGGGCCCGGGGCAGTTCGGGTCCGAAGCTTTCTTT.

This clonotype has a count of ten or more. CDR3 sequence (DNA): TGTGCCAGCAGCCCCAGGACGGCAGGCCCTACCTACGAGCAGTACTTC. It is translated as CASSPRTAGPTYEQYF. The rearrangement joins TRBV21-1 to TRBJ2-7; TRBD2, the table's D call, lacks a check against the DNA. TRBV21-1 is annotated as a pseudogene. This CDR3 region has 16 residues.

This clonotype was detected many times. V gene TRBV12-3 or TRBV12-4 combines with J gene TRBJ1-5; 8 nucleotides agree with TRBD1. This CDR3 contains 14 residues. V shed 5 bases and J 7 bases; nucleotides not matched to a gene: 7. In DNA, the CDR3 is TGTGCCAGCAGTCTCGCAGGGGGCGTGCAGCCCCAGCATTTT. Protein sequence: CASSLAGGVQPQHF.

This clonotype was recorded many times. This chain joins TRBV5-1 and TRBJ2-1, with TRBD2 as a possible D gene (7 bases). Germline V gene sequence: CDR1 SGHRS, CDR2 YFSETQ. This CDR3 contains 15 residues. The V end lost 1 base, the J end lost 9 bases, and 17 bases lay between the germline ends. This chain's CDR3 is CASSLSLGGGGEQFF. As DNA, the CDR3 is TGCGCCAGCAGCTTGAGCCTAGGGGGAGGGGGTGAGCAGTTCTTC.

In this sample, this clonotype turned up many times. The chain recombines TRBV20-1 with TRBJ2-7; no firm D call. The germline V gene encodes CDR1 DFQATT and CDR2 SNEGSKA (reference sequence). V was trimmed by 8 bases and J by 6 bases, leaving 14 bases between them. This CDR3 spans 11 amino acids. The CDR3 is CSSDLASEQYF. The CDR3 DNA reads TGCAGTTCAGACCTGGCCAGCGAGCAGTACTTC.

This chain connects TRBV19 to TRBJ1-5; D is uncertain. The germline V gene encodes CDR1 LNHDA and CDR2 SQIVND (reference sequence). Trimming removed 10 bases from V and 0 bases from J, with 7 bases in between. This CDR3 contains 12 residues. In nucleotides, the CDR3 is TGTGCCACTTCGTATAGCAATCAGCCCCAGCATTTT. This translates into CATSYSNQPQHF.

This clonotype appeared many times. The rearrangement links TRBV28 to TRBJ1-4; D not resolved. The CDR3 spans 13 residues. Germline lookup yields CDR1 MDHEN and CDR2 SYDVKM. Trimming removed 1 base at V and 8 bases at J, with 8 bases between. CDR3 sequence: CASSLFGREKLFF. CDR3 nucleotide sequence: TGTGCCAGCAGTTTATTCGGGCGGGAAAAACTGTTTTTT.

This clonotype was counted at least ten times. V gene TRBV7-9 combines with J gene TRBJ2-2; D could derive from TRBD1 or TRBD2 (6 bases each). V lost 10 bases to trimming and J lost 6 bases, with 15 bases between them. This CDR3 region has 13 residues. Germline values: CDR1 SEHNR, CDR2 FQNEAQ (reference sequence). CDR3: CATEKGGSGELFF. The CDR3 nucleotides read TGTGCCACCGAAAAAGGGGGGTCCGGGGAGCTGTTTTTT.